This T cell receptor (beta chain) was captured in a study of CD8+CD57+ T cells in acquired aplastic anemia. Regarding the study as a whole: A set of some 28 CD8+ CDR3 sequences was shared between patients and controls, and these sequences appeared highly expressed in patients.

It was patients with CD8+CD57+ cell expansion by flow cytometry who were chosen for sequencing. Germline V gives CDR1 MGHDK, CDR2 SYGVNS. This CDR3 spans 16 amino acids. V lost 1 base, J lost 8 bases, and 18 bases lay in between. This clonotype came up many times. Its specificity is not known. TCR beta VDJ and CDR3 profiling used genomic DNA as template. Each CDR3 protein is one row after TCRdb ran MiXCR on the reads. Among fewer than 250,000 distinct CDR3 sequences listed, almost 50% were seen once. The sample taken for sequencing was sorted CD4+, CD8+, or CD8+CD57+ T cells (not recorded which) from PBMCs. This clonotype was obtained from a human donor with aplastic anemia. The genes are TRBV25-1 and TRBJ2-1; D is possibly TRBD2 (5 bases). The chain's CDR3 is CASSEFFGDGSDEQFF. The CDR3, as DNA: TGTGCCAGCAGTGAATTCTTCGGGGATGGAAGCGATGAGCAGTTCTTC. The variable domain in full, completed from reference TRBV25-1 and TRBJ2-1, reads EADIYQTPRYLVIGTGKKITLECSQTMGHDKMYWYQQDPGMELHLIHYSYGVNSTEKGDLSSESTVSRIRTEHFPLTLESARPSHTSQYLCASSEFFGDGSDEQFFGPGTRLTVL.